This T cell receptor beta chain was recovered during a study of T cell repertoires in cytomegalovirus infection. This clonotype has a count of ten or more. The antigen is not known. TCRdb recomputed calls from the reads with MiXCR, one row per CDR3 protein. The table has about 110,000 distinct CDR3 sequences, over 9.5% seen once. Germline trimming cut 5 bases from V and 0 bases from J; bases unmatched to any gene: 4. CDR3 length: 15 amino acids. Per germline, CDR1 SGHTA and CDR2 FQGNSA. This chain uses TRBV7-2 with TRBJ1-2; 9 bases agree with TRBD1. The TCR comes from a human donor in good health (CMV status not recorded). Some clones in this sample may be carry-over from other donors' samples. The sequencing input was PBMCs, sequenced either directly or after in vitro stimulation (not recorded which). CDR3 coding DNA: TGTGCCAGCAGCGAGGGACAGGGAGCTAACTATGGCTACACCTTC. Residues: CASSEGQGANYGYTF.